A single sample gave rise to the 15 T cell receptor beta chains below, sequenced in a study of blood T cell repertoires in COVID-19. The protocol was immunoSEQ multiplex PCR, while the TCRdb copy is restricted to in-frame clones and leaves out a portion. The table lists under 30,000 clones, around 86% of them singletons. Source material: peripheral blood. These receptors all stem from a man aged 45 to 65 with active COVID-19.

V is TRBV5-1 and J is TRBJ1-6; D unclear. Germline CDR1 reads SGHRS; CDR2 reads YFSETQ. Trimming removed 4 bases from V and 5 bases from J, with 19 bases in between. This CDR3 spans 17 amino acids. Here the CDR3 DNA reads TGCGCCAGCAGCAAGGGAACTAGTTTGTGGGATAATTCACCCCTCCACTTT. This sequence encodes CASSKGTSLWDNSPLHF.

This clone was seen just once. This sequence joins TRBV6-2 or TRBV6-3 and TRBJ2-1; D may be TRBD2 (6 bases). This CDR3 region has 13 residues. The germline CDR1 and CDR2 sequences are MNHEY and SVGEGT. V lost 2 bases, J lost 10 bases, and 12 bases lay in between. Written as DNA, the CDR3 is TGTGCCAGCAGTTACGGGACTCCTGGGGAGCAGTTCTTC. Translating gives CASSYGTPGEQFF.

This chain connects TRBV7-2 to TRBJ1-4; D not certain. In germline, CDR1 is SGHTA, CDR2 FQGNSA. This CDR3 is 14 amino acids long. Trimming shortened V by 7 bases and J by 0 bases, and 9 bases separated the two germline ends. The CDR3 DNA is TGTGCCAGCACCTCGTCTGCAACTAATGAAAAACTGTTTTTT. Its translation: CASTSSATNEKLFF.

The chain joins TRBV7-2 to TRBJ2-1, with D hard to call. The germline CDR1 and CDR2 sequences are SGHTA and FQGNSA. The V and J ends lost 3 bases and 6 bases respectively, with 6 bases between them. The CDR3 runs 12 residues. This CDR3 is CASSFPSNEQFF. The CDR3, as DNA: TGTGCCAGCAGCTTCCCTAGCAATGAGCAGTTCTTC.

The CDR3 reads CSVRDRDNQPQHF. In DNA form, the CDR3 reads TGCAGCGTGCGGGACAGGGACAATCAGCCCCAGCATTTT. The chain combines TRBV29-1 with TRBJ1-5, with 9 bases aligning to TRBD1. V trimming: 6 bases; J trimming: 3 bases; junction bases outside the gene matches: 3. CDR1 is SQVTM and CDR2 is ANQGSEA in the germline V gene. The CDR3 spans 13 residues.

The gene calls are TRBV3-1 (or the pseudogene TRBV3-2) and TRBJ1-1, with 10 bases matching TRBD1. The CDR3 runs to 14 residues. Germline trimming cut 3 bases from V and 4 bases from J; bases unmatched to any gene: 2. CDR1 is LGHDT, CDR2 YNNKEL, per germline (reference sequence). Here the CDR3 reads CASSHGDRGTEAFF. Written as DNA, the CDR3 is TGTGCCAGCAGCCACGGGGACAGGGGCACTGAAGCTTTCTTT.

This chain joins TRBV7-8 and TRBJ2-5, with 9 bases aligning to TRBD2. The CDR3 spans 15 residues. V dropped 3 bases and J dropped 4; count of bases not matched to a gene: 6. CDR1 and CDR2 (germline): SGHVS, FQNEAQ. For the CDR3, the DNA is TGTGCCAGCAGCTTGGAAGCGGGAGGTCGAGAGACCCAGTACTTC. Translating gives CASSLEAGGRETQYF.

The chain is built from TRBV9 and TRBJ1-5; D gene uncertain. The germline V gene encodes CDR1 SGDLS and CDR2 YYNGEE. V lost 0 bases and J 0 bases, leaving 13 bases between the germline ends. This CDR3 has 17 residues. DNA for the CDR3: TGTGCCAGCAGCGTAGACAGTGAGCCCGTTAGCAATCAGCCCCAGCATTTT. Protein: CASSVDSEPVSNQPQHF.

V gene TRBV9 combines with J gene TRBJ1-2; 7 bases agree with TRBD1. This CDR3 has 13 residues. Trimming cost V 2 bases and J 8 bases; bases outside gene matches: 6. The V gene's germline CDR1 is SGDLS and CDR2 YYNGEE. CDR3 nucleotide sequence: TGTGCCAGCAGCGTTGACAGGGCGGAGGGCTACACCTTC. Its translation is CASSVDRAEGYTF.

The genes are TRBV29-1 and TRBJ1-2, with D unclear. Germline V lookup: CDR1 SQVTM, CDR2 ANQGSEA. V shed 6 bases and J shed 8 bases, with 16 bases lying between them. The CDR3 has 12 amino acids. This CDR3 is CSVGWGEGGYTF. The CDR3 nucleotides are TGCAGCGTCGGGTGGGGAGAAGGGGGCTACACCTTC. Together with reference TRBV29-1 and TRBJ1-2, the CDR3 gives the full variable domain: SAVISQKPSRDICQRGTSLTIQCQVDSQVTMMFWYRQQPGQSLTLIATANQGSEATYESGFVIDKFPISRPNLTFSTLTVSNMSPEDSSIYLCSVGWGEGGYTFGSGTRLTVV.

CDR3 in DNA: TGTGCCAGCAGTTACCAGGACAGCACCACAGATACGCAGTATTTT. As protein: CASSYQDSTTDTQYF. The chain employs TRBV6-2 or TRBV6-3 and TRBJ2-3, with TRBD1 as a possible D gene (6 bases). CDR1 is MNHEY and CDR2 is SVGEGT in the germline V gene. V dropped 2 bases and J dropped 2 bases, with 11 bases sitting between them. The CDR3 runs 15 residues.

The chain carries TRBV28 and TRBJ1-1; D is unclear. Trimming took off 1 base at V and 4 bases at J, with 13 bases between the two ends. This CDR3 has 15 amino acids. CDR1 MDHEN and CDR2 SYDVKM come from the germline V gene. The DNA of the CDR3 is TGTGCCAGCAGTTTATTAGGACGCGGAGGCACTGAAGCTTTCTTT. Its protein is CASSLLGRGGTEAFF.

Sample share makes this clone large. The gene calls are TRBV28 and TRBJ1-2; D is unresolved. This CDR3 contains 14 residues. Germline CDR1 is MDHEN and CDR2 is SYDVKM. V lost 8 bases, J lost 1 base, and 14 bases lay in between. The CDR3 reads CASDSETFNYGYTF. The CDR3 bases are TGTGCCAGCGATTCAGAAACGTTTAACTATGGCTACACCTTC.

The genes are TRBV7-8 and TRBJ1-5; D is undetermined. Between the trimmed V and J ends, which lost 0 bases and 2 bases, there was a span of 8 bases. CDR3 size: 15 residues. Germline values: CDR1 SGHVS, CDR2 FQNEAQ. The CDR3 DNA reads TGTGCCAGCAGCTTAGCAGACCGGGGCAATCAGCCCCAGCATTTT. Translated: CASSLADRGNQPQHF.

The rearrangement joins TRBV11-2 to TRBJ2-1; 10 positions match TRBD2. The CDR3 sequence is 14 residues long. The V gene's germline CDR1 is SGHAT and CDR2 FQNNGV. Germline trimming cut 6 bases from V and 9 bases from J; bases unmatched to any gene: 8. The CDR3 loop is CASSLLAGESEQFF. The CDR3 coding sequence is TGTGCCAGCAGTCTGCTAGCGGGAGAATCTGAGCAGTTCTTC.